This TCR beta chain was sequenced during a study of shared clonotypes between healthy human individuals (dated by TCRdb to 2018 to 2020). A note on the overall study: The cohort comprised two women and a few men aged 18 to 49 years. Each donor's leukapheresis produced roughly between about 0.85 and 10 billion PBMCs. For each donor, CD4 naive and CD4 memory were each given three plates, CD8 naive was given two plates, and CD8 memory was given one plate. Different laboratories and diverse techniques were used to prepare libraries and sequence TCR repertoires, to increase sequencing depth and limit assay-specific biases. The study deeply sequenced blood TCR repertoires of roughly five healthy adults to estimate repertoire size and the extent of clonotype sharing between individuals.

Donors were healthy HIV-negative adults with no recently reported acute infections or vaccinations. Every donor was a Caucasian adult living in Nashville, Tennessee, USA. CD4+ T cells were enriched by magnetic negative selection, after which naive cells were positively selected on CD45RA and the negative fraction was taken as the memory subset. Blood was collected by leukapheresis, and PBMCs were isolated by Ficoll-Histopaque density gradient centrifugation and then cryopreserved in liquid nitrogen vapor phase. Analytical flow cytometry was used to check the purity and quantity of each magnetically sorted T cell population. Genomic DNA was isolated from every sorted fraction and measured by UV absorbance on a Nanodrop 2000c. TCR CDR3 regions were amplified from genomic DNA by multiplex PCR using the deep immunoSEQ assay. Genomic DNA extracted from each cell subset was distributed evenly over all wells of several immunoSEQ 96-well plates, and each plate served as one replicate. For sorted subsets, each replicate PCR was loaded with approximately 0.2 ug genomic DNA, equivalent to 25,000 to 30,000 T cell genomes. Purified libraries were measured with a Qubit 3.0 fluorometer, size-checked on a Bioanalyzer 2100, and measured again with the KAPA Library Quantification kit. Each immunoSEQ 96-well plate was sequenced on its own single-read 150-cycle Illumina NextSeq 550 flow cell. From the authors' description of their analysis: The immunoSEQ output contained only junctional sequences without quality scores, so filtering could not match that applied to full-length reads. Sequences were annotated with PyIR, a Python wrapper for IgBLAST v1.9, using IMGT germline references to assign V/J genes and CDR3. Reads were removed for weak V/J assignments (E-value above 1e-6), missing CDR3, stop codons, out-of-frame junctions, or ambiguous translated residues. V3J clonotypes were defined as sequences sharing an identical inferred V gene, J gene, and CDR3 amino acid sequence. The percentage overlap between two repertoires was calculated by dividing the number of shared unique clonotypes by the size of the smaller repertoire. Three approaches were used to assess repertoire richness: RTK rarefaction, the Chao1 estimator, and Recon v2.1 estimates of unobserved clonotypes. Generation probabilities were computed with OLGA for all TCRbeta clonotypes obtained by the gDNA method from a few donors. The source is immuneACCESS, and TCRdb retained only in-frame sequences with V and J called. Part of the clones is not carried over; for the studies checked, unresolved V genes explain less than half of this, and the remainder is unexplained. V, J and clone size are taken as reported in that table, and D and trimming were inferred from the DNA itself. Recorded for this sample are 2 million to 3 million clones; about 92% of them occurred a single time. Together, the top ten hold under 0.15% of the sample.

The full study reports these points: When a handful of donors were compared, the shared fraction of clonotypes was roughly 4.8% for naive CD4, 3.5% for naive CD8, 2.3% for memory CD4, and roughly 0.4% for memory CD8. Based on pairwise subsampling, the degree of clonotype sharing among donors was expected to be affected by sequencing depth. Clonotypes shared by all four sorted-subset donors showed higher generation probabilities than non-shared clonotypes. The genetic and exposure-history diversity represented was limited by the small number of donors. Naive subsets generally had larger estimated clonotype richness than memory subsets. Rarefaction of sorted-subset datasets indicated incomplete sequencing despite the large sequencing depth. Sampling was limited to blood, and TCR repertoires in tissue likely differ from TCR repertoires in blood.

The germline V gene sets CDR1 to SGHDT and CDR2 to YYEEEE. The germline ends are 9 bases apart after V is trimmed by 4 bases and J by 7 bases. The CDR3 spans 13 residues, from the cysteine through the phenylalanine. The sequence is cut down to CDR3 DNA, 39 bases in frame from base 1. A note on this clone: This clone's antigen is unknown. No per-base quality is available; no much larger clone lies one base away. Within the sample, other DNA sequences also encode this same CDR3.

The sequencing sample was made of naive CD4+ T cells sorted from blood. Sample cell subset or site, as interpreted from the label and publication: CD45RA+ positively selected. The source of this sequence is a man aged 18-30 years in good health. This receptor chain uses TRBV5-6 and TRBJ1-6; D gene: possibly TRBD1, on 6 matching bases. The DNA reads TGTGCCAGCAGCCAGGACAGAAATTCACCCCTCCACTTT. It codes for CASSQDRNSPLHF.